The next 18 T cell receptor beta chains were all read from a single sample in a study of blood T cell repertoires in COVID-19. Clones were read by immunoSEQ multiplex PCR, and TCRdb kept only the in-frame ones, dropping some. The data hold 34,000 or so clones, with about nine tenths observed a single time. The sequencing input was peripheral blood. The receptor source for this set is a man aged 50 or older with active or convalescent COVID-19.

There are a few counts of this clone. V and J are TRBV4-3 and TRBJ2-7; 12 positions match TRBD2. The V gene end was trimmed by 1 base and the J gene end by 12 bases; junction bases not matched to a gene: 10. In germline, CDR1 is LGHNA, CDR2 YSLEER. The CDR3 totals 15 residues. The CDR3 region is CASSQVSSGRAGVYF. DNA of the CDR3: TGCGCCAGCAGCCAAGTGTCTAGCGGGAGGGCCGGTGTGTACTTC.

CDR3 sequence reads: CAISEPGGRLEKLFF. CDR3 nucleotide sequence: TGTGCCATCAGTGAACCGGGGGGACGGTTGGAAAAACTGTTTTTT. The chain is built from TRBV10-3 and TRBJ1-4; a weak D match, TRBD1 (5 bases). This CDR3 is built from 15 residues. Trimming took 3 bases from V and 8 from J, leaving 16 bases between them. Germline loops: CDR1 ENHRY, CDR2 SYGVKD.

The chain recombines TRBV5-8 with TRBJ2-7; TRBD1 agrees at 7 bases. Trimming at V came to 0 bases and at J to 4 bases, leaving 10 bases not matched to a gene. Per the germline V gene, CDR1 is SGHTS and CDR2 is YDEGEE. The CDR3 runs 16 residues. CDR3 coding DNA: TGTGCCAGCAGCTTGGCTGGGACAGCCATCGAATACGAGCAGTACTTC. Residues: CASSLAGTAIEYEQYF.

This rearrangement joins TRBV7-3 to TRBJ1-2; tentative D call: TRBD1 (5 bases). The germline V gene has CDR1 SGHTA and CDR2 FQGTGA. V lost 4 bases, J lost 4 bases, and 13 bases lay in between. There are 14 residues in the CDR3. CDR3 sequence (DNA): TGTGCCAGCAGCTCTATTGACAGAACCTATGGCTACACCTTC. Amino acid sequence: CASSSIDRTYGYTF.

The rearrangement links TRBV28 to TRBJ1-2; the D gene is possibly TRBD1 (6 bases). The CDR3 consists of 14 residues. The ends were cut back, 7 bases at V and 2 bases at J, with 14 bases in the middle. In germline, CDR1 is MDHEN, CDR2 SYDVKM. The CDR3 DNA reads as TGTGCCAGCACCCCGGGACATCCCAACTATGGCTACACCTTC. It codes for CASTPGHPNYGYTF.

V gene TRBV2 combines with J gene TRBJ2-7, with a weak D call TRBD2 (6 bases). This CDR3 is built from 13 residues. Germline-derived CDR1 and CDR2 are SNHLY and FYNNEI. Trimming took off 11 bases at V and 5 bases at J, with 19 bases between the two ends. The DNA for the CDR3 is TGTGCCGGATCGACTAGACCTGCCCACGAGCAGTACTTC. This codes for CAGSTRPAHEQYF.

The chain couples TRBV5-1 to TRBJ2-1, with D perhaps matching TRBD2 (5 bases). The CDR3 runs 16 residues. With 4 bases removed from V and 1 base from J, the gap between germline ends came to 15 bases. Per the germline V gene, CDR1 is SGHRS and CDR2 is YFSETQ. Here the CDR3 reads CASSLKRTGSYNEQFF. The CDR3, as DNA: TGCGCCAGCAGCCTTAAAAGGACTGGGTCCTACAATGAGCAGTTCTTC. The whole variable domain, filled in from reference TRBV5-1 and TRBJ2-1, reads KAGVTQTPRYLIKTRGQQVTLSCSPISGHRSVSWYQQTPGQGLQFLFEYFSETQRNKGNFPGRFSGRQFSNSRSEMNVSTLELGDSALYLCASSLKRTGSYNEQFFGPGTRLTVL.

The rearrangement uses TRBV27 and TRBJ2-2, with 7 bases matching TRBD2. The germline CDR1 and CDR2 sequences are MNHEY and SMNVEV (reference sequence). The CDR3 totals 16 residues. Unmatched junction bases numbered 5, after V lost 3 bases and J lost 1 base. DNA for the CDR3: TGTGCCAGCAGTTTGTTCACTAGCGAGAACACCGGGGAGCTGTTTTTT. Translating gives CASSLFTSENTGELFF.

The V gene is TRBV7-9, the J gene TRBJ2-5, with 11 bases identical to TRBD2. With 5 bases clipped from V and 3 bases from J, the junction kept 2 bases outside the gene matches. Germline V gene sequence: CDR1 SEHNR, CDR2 FQNEAQ (reference sequence). The CDR3 extends over 14 amino acids. DNA for the CDR3: TGTGCCAGCAGCAGGGGACTAGCGGAAGAGACCCAGTACTTC. Its translation: CASSRGLAEETQYF.

The rearrangement links TRBV11-3 to TRBJ2-1; 8 nucleotides line up with TRBD2. After removal of 4 bases from V and 9 bases from J, the junction contained 5 bases not matched to a gene. CDR3 length: 13 residues. Germline V CDR1 and CDR2: SGHNT, YENEEA. The CDR3 region has the DNA TGTGCCAGCAGCTCCGGGACTAGACGTGAGCAGTTCTTC. Protein sequence: CASSSGTRREQFF.

The chain carries TRBV20-1 and TRBJ1-2, with a weak D call TRBD1 (6 bases). V was clipped by 3 bases and J by 4 bases, with 15 bases between them. CDR3 length: 14 amino acids. Germline CDR1 is DFQATT and CDR2 is SNEGSKA (reference sequence). This chain's CDR3 is CSASIQGFGYGYTF. As DNA, the CDR3 is TGCAGTGCTAGTATACAGGGTTTCGGCTATGGCTACACCTTC.

The rearrangement links TRBV28 to TRBJ2-1, with 8 nucleotides matching TRBD2. Trimming removed 5 bases from V and 3 bases from J; junction bases left unmatched: 3. The CDR3 runs 14 residues. Germline CDR1 reads MDHEN; CDR2 reads SYDVKM. CDR3 loop: CASSAGLGYNEQFF. The CDR3 nucleotides are TGTGCCAGCAGTGCGGGACTAGGCTACAATGAGCAGTTCTTC.

The DNA of the CDR3 is TGTGCCAGCTCACCCACCCAACAAGCGACCAATGAGCAGTTCTTC. As protein: CASSPTQQATNEQFF. The chain carries TRBV18 and TRBJ2-1; D remains ambiguous. With 3 bases removed from V and 6 bases from J, the gap between germline ends came to 15 bases. This CDR3 region has 15 residues. Germline CDR1 is KGHSH and CDR2 is LQKENI.

The genes are TRBV7-2 and TRBJ1-1; D possibly corresponds to TRBD1 (5 bases). The germline CDR1 and CDR2 sequences are SGHTA and FQGNSA. The CDR3 length is 15 residues. V lost 5 bases, J lost 0 bases, and 13 bases lay in between. The DNA of the CDR3 is TGTGCCAGCAGCGCCAACCAGGGAATGAACACTGAAGCTTTCTTT. Its translation: CASSANQGMNTEAFF.

The V and J genes are TRBV10-3 and TRBJ1-1; D is possibly TRBD1 (5 bases). The CDR3 length is 13 residues. Trimming removed 10 bases from V and 1 base from J, with 13 bases in between. Germline CDR1 is ENHRY and CDR2 is SYGVKD. The CDR3 here is CATCDRKNTEAFF. CDR3 bases: TGTGCCACTTGCGACAGAAAGAACACTGAAGCTTTCTTT.

The chain joins TRBV9 to TRBJ2-7; 8 bases line up with TRBD1. V lost 2 bases, J lost 3 bases, and 7 bases stayed unmatched. The germline V gene has CDR1 SGDLS and CDR2 YYNGEE. The CDR3 is 15 residues long. The CDR3: CASSVHGTGGYEQYF. In DNA, the CDR3 is TGTGCCAGCAGCGTCCATGGGACAGGTGGCTACGAGCAGTACTTC.

This clone was recorded a few times. This chain connects TRBV25-1 to TRBJ2-1; D may be TRBD2 (5 bases). The germline CDR1 and CDR2 sequences are MGHDK and SYGVNS. Trimming pared 3 bases from V and 4 bases from J, leaving 13 bases between. The CDR3 spans 15 residues. The CDR3 DNA follows: TGTGCCAGCAGTGATGGCTCGGACTTTTACAATGAGCAGTTCTTC. It codes for CASSDGSDFYNEQFF. Complete variable domain (other parts from reference TRBV25-1 and TRBJ2-1): EADIYQTPRYLVIGTGKKITLECSQTMGHDKMYWYQQDPGMELHLIHYSYGVNSTEKGDLSSESTVSRIRTEHFPLTLESARPSHTSQYLCASSDGSDFYNEQFFGPGTRLTVL.

This clone was seen just once. The V call is TRBV19, the J call TRBJ1-2; tentative D call: TRBD1 (5 bases). Germline CDR1 LNHDA, CDR2 SQIVND (reference sequence). V lost 7 bases to trimming and J lost 4 bases, with 25 bases between them. The CDR3 runs 17 residues. Here the CDR3 DNA reads TGTGCCAGTAAGGAAGGCTGGAGGGAGGGGCCTTCCTATGGCTACACCTTC. The encoded protein is CASKEGWREGPSYGYTF.